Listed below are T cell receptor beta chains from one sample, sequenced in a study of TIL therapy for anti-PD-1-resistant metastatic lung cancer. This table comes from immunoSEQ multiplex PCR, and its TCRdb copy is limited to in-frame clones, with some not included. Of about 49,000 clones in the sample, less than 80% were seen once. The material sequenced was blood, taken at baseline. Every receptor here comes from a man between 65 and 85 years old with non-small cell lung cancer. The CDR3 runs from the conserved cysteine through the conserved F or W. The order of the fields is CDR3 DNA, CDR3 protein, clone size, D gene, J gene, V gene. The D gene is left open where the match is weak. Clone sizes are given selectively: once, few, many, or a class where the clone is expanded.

DNA: TGTGCCAGCTCCACGGGCTTTCGGGAAAAACTGTTTTTT; CDR3: CASSTGFREKLFF; size: NA; D: NA; J: TRBJ1-4; V: TRBV28
DNA: TGTGCCAGCTATGGGACAGGGGATGGCTACACCTTC; CDR3: CASYGTGDGYTF; size: NA; D: TRBD1; J: TRBJ1-2; V: TRBV28
DNA: TGTGCCAGCAGGGACACTAACGTGAACACTGAAGCTTTCTTT; CDR3: CASRDTNVNTEAFF; size: few; D: NA; J: TRBJ1-1; V: TRBV6-4
DNA: TGTGCCAGCAGCCTCCGACAGGGGGCGGTGGACACTGAAGCTTTCTTT; CDR3: CASSLRQGAVDTEAFF; size: NA; D: TRBD1; J: TRBJ1-1; V: TRBV11-2
DNA: TGTGCCAGCTCACCGGGACAGGACACTGAAGCTTTCTTT; CDR3: CASSPGQDTEAFF; size: few; D: TRBD1; J: TRBJ1-1; V: TRBV18
DNA: TGTGCCAGCAGTGAATCAGGGACAGGGCACAATGAGCAGTTCTTC; CDR3: CASSESGTGHNEQFF; size: NA; D: TRBD1; J: TRBJ2-1; V: TRBV6-1
DNA: TGTGCCAGCAGCTTCATACGGACTAGCGGGGCCGGGGAGCTGTTTTTT; CDR3: CASSFIRTSGAGELFF; size: few; D: TRBD2; J: TRBJ2-2; V: TRBV7-9
DNA: TGTGCCAGCAGTTCCGGACAGGTTTACGACGAGCAGTACTTC; CDR3: CASSSGQVYDEQYF; size: NA; D: TRBD1; J: TRBJ2-7; V: TRBV27
DNA: TGTGCCAGTGAATCGGCGGGTGGATATAATTCACCCCTCCACTTT; CDR3: CASESAGGYNSPLHF; size: few; D: NA; J: TRBJ1-6; V: TRBV19
DNA: TGTGCCAGCAGCTTGGAAGGCCCTGGCCAGCCCCAGCATTTT; CDR3: CASSLEGPGQPQHF; size: NA; D: NA; J: TRBJ1-5; V: TRBV5-5
DNA: TGTGCCAGTAGGGACCCAACAGGAATGGGATACGAAAAACTGTTTTTT; CDR3: CASRDPTGMGYEKLFF; size: NA; D: NA; J: TRBJ1-4; V: TRBV19
DNA: TGTGCCAGCAGCATGTTAGATACGCAGTATTTT; CDR3: CASSMLDTQYF; size: NA; D: NA; J: TRBJ2-3; V: TRBV7-9
DNA: TGTGCCAGCAGCTTAGCAACAGGGCGCACCGGGGAGCTGTTTTTT; CDR3: CASSLATGRTGELFF; size: NA; D: NA; J: TRBJ2-2; V: TRBV7-9
DNA: TGTGCCAGCAGCCACCGGGACAGTCCTCAAGAGACCCAGTACTTC; CDR3: CASSHRDSPQETQYF; size: NA; D: TRBD1; J: TRBJ2-5; V: TRBV11-3
DNA: TGTGCCAGCCCTACAGGGGACCCTAACTCTGGGGCCAACGTCCTGACTTTC; CDR3: CASPTGDPNSGANVLTF; size: once; D: TRBD1; J: TRBJ2-6; V: TRBV7-9
DNA: TGCGCCAGCAGCCAAGAGGACAGCTACTACAATGAGCAGTTCTTC; CDR3: CASSQEDSYYNEQFF; size: NA; D: NA; J: TRBJ2-1; V: TRBV4-1
DNA: TGTGCCAGCAGTAAAACGCGCAATGAGCAGTTCTTC; CDR3: CASSKTRNEQFF; size: NA; D: NA; J: TRBJ2-1; V: TRBV27
DNA: TGTGCCAGCTCACAACAGTCCTCCTACGAGCAGTACTTC; CDR3: CASSQQSSYEQYF; size: NA; D: NA; J: TRBJ2-7; V: TRBV18
DNA: TGTGCCAGCAGCTTAGGAGGGACAACGAACACTGAAGCTTTCTTT; CDR3: CASSLGGTTNTEAFF; size: once; D: NA; J: TRBJ1-1; V: TRBV7-2
DNA: TGTGCCAGCAGACCTAACAGGGATTACACTGAAGCTTTCTTT; CDR3: CASRPNRDYTEAFF; size: once; D: NA; J: TRBJ1-1; V: TRBV6-5
DNA: TGTGCCAGCAGCTTAGGCCGCAAGATCCAAGAGACCCAGTACTTC; CDR3: CASSLGRKIQETQYF; size: NA; D: NA; J: TRBJ2-5; V: TRBV7-9
DNA: TGTGCCAGCAGCCAAGGTCGTTACACCGGGGAGCTGTTTTTT; CDR3: CASSQGRYTGELFF; size: few; D: NA; J: TRBJ2-2; V: TRBV14
DNA: TGTGCCAGCAGCGGGGCGGCTAACTATGGCTACACCTTC; CDR3: CASSGAANYGYTF; size: NA; D: NA; J: TRBJ1-2; V: TRBV6-5
DNA: TGTGCCAGCAGCCGCCAGACAGGGGGCAATCAGCCCCAGCATTTT; CDR3: CASSRQTGGNQPQHF; size: few; D: TRBD1; J: TRBJ1-5; V: TRBV6-5
DNA: TGTGCCAGCAGTTGGGATTCTGGGGCCAACGTCCTGACTTTC; CDR3: CASSWDSGANVLTF; size: NA; D: NA; J: TRBJ2-6; V: TRBV7-8
DNA: TGTGCCAGTAGTATAGATTCGTCAGACTCCTACGAGCAGTACTTC; CDR3: CASSIDSSDSYEQYF; size: NA; D: NA; J: TRBJ2-7; V: TRBV19
DNA: TGTGCCAGCACCGGGACAGGCTCTAACTATGGCTACACCTTC; CDR3: CASTGTGSNYGYTF; size: few; D: TRBD1; J: TRBJ1-2; V: TRBV27
DNA: TGTGCCAGCAGCTTGGAACGTTCTCAGCCCCAGCATTTT; CDR3: CASSLERSQPQHF; size: NA; D: NA; J: TRBJ1-5; V: TRBV11-2
DNA: TGTGCCAGCAGTTTGGGACTAGCGGGAGGGACTGAGCAGTTCTTC; CDR3: CASSLGLAGGTEQFF; size: NA; D: TRBD2; J: TRBJ2-1; V: TRBV27
DNA: TGTGCCAGCAGTGATGGACTAGCGGGAGGGCCGGTTTTCTACGAGCAGTACTTC; CDR3: CASSDGLAGGPVFYEQYF; size: NA; D: TRBD2; J: TRBJ2-7; V: TRBV6-1
DNA: TGTGCCAGCAGCTTAGGCCTTGGGGAGACCCAGTACTTC; CDR3: CASSLGLGETQYF; size: NA; D: NA; J: TRBJ2-5; V: TRBV7-8
DNA: TGTGCCAGCAGCTTAGTGGGGGCCCAGCAAGAGACCCAGTACTTC; CDR3: CASSLVGAQQETQYF; size: NA; D: NA; J: TRBJ2-5; V: TRBV7-6
DNA: TGCGCCAGCAGCTTTCAGGGGAACCTGAACACTGAAGCTTTCTTT; CDR3: CASSFQGNLNTEAFF; size: NA; D: NA; J: TRBJ1-1; V: TRBV5-1
DNA: TGTGCCAGCAGCCCCTTGGGCGGGGGTCCAATTTATGAGCAGTTCTTC; CDR3: CASSPLGGGPIYEQFF; size: NA; D: TRBD2; J: TRBJ2-1; V: TRBV9
DNA: TGTGCCAGCTCACCCGGACAGGGGACGGGCGAGCAGTACTTC; CDR3: CASSPGQGTGEQYF; size: once; D: TRBD1; J: TRBJ2-7; V: TRBV18
DNA: TGCAGCGTTGAAGATCCTGGGGGCTACGAGCAGTACTTC; CDR3: CSVEDPGGYEQYF; size: few; D: NA; J: TRBJ2-7; V: TRBV29-1
DNA: TGTGCCAGCCAGCGGGAGCCCTACAATGAGCAGTTCTTC; CDR3: CASQREPYNEQFF; size: NA; D: TRBD2; J: TRBJ2-1; V: TRBV6-5
DNA: TGTGCCAGCAGTGAAATGAGCGGGACCTACAATGAGCAGTTCTTC; CDR3: CASSEMSGTYNEQFF; size: NA; D: TRBD2; J: TRBJ2-1; V: TRBV6-1
DNA: TGTGCCAGTACTTTCGGGATTTACTATGGCTACACCTTC; CDR3: CASTFGIYYGYTF; size: NA; D: NA; J: TRBJ1-2; V: TRBV19
DNA: TGTGCCAGCAGCTTATTCCAGCAGGGAGGCTACGAGCAGTACTTC; CDR3: CASSLFQQGGYEQYF; size: NA; D: NA; J: TRBJ2-7; V: TRBV11-2
DNA: TGTGCCAGCAGTGAAAGTGCTAGCGGGGACTTCTACGAGCAGTACTTC; CDR3: CASSESASGDFYEQYF; size: once; D: TRBD2; J: TRBJ2-7; V: TRBV25-1
DNA: TGTGCCAGTAGTATAGATCCGGCCGGGACGGTGAACACTGAAGCTTTCTTT; CDR3: CASSIDPAGTVNTEAFF; size: medium-sized; D: NA; J: TRBJ1-1; V: TRBV19
DNA: TGCGCCAGCAGCTCGGGACAGACCACAGATACGCAGTATTTT; CDR3: CASSSGQTTDTQYF; size: NA; D: TRBD1; J: TRBJ2-3; V: TRBV5-1
DNA: TGTGCCAGCAGCCCGACCGGCACAGATGGCTACACCTTC; CDR3: CASSPTGTDGYTF; size: NA; D: NA; J: TRBJ1-2; V: TRBV7-3
DNA: TGTGCCAGCAGCTTGCGGGGCACAGATACGCAGTATTTT; CDR3: CASSLRGTDTQYF; size: NA; D: NA; J: TRBJ2-3; V: TRBV5-6
DNA: TGTGCCAGCAGCCCCCTAGCGGCCATCAATGAGCAGTTCTTC; CDR3: CASSPLAAINEQFF; size: NA; D: TRBD2; J: TRBJ2-1; V: TRBV7-6
DNA: TGTGCCAGCAGAGAGAGTACTAGCGGGAGGAACAATGAGCAGTTCTTC; CDR3: CASRESTSGRNNEQFF; size: NA; D: TRBD2; J: TRBJ2-1; V: TRBV2
DNA: TGTGCCAGCAGCTTAACGCGAACGAACACCGGGGAGCTGTTTTTT; CDR3: CASSLTRTNTGELFF; size: NA; D: NA; J: TRBJ2-2; V: TRBV7-3
DNA: TGTGCCAGCAGCTTGGGAGGGGAAAACTATGGCTACACCTTC; CDR3: CASSLGGENYGYTF; size: NA; D: NA; J: TRBJ1-2; V: TRBV7-2
DNA: TGTGCCAGCAGCTTAGAAGCCAGGGAAGGTGGCTACACCTTC; CDR3: CASSLEAREGGYTF; size: NA; D: NA; J: TRBJ1-2; V: TRBV7-9
DNA: TGCGCCAGCAGCTTAGCGGGGGCTGGGGCCAACGTCCTGACTTTC; CDR3: CASSLAGAGANVLTF; size: NA; D: TRBD2; J: TRBJ2-6; V: TRBV5-1
DNA: TGTGCCAGCAAACTCGGACTGCCTAGCACAGATACGCAGTATTTT; CDR3: CASKLGLPSTDTQYF; size: NA; D: NA; J: TRBJ2-3; V: TRBV6-5
DNA: TGTGCCAGCAGTTTAAAGGGCAGGGGCGAGCAGTACTTC; CDR3: CASSLKGRGEQYF; size: NA; D: NA; J: TRBJ2-7; V: TRBV28
DNA: TGTGCCAGCAGCTTAAGGCCAGGGGATTCACCCCTCCACTTT; CDR3: CASSLRPGDSPLHF; size: NA; D: NA; J: TRBJ1-6; V: TRBV7-3
DNA: TGTGCCAGCAGAAATACTAGCGGGGGAGCCGGGGAGCTGTTTTTT; CDR3: CASRNTSGGAGELFF; size: once; D: NA; J: TRBJ2-2; V: TRBV21-1
DNA: TGTGCCAGCCAGCATACAGGGGTCAACTATGGCTACACCTTC; CDR3: CASQHTGVNYGYTF; size: once; D: TRBD1; J: TRBJ1-2; V: TRBV6-1
DNA: TGTGCCAGCAGTTTAATTCTAGGTGACAGGGCGCAAGAGACCCAGTACTTC; CDR3: CASSLILGDRAQETQYF; size: NA; D: TRBD1; J: TRBJ2-5; V: TRBV28